The 7 T cell receptor beta chains reported below all come from one sample, sequenced in a study of OX40 agonist ivuxolimab in advanced cancers. The method was immunoSEQ multiplex PCR; TCRdb's version includes in-frame clones alone and lacks a portion of them. The sample consists of about 49,000 clones, 81% of them appearing once. This specimen was CD4+ or CD8+ T cells sorted from blood, taken in a trial of the OX40 agonist ivuxolimab. These receptors all stem from an adult with an advanced solid tumor such as melanoma, head and neck, liver or kidney cancer.

This chain uses TRBV4-1 with TRBJ1-5; a possible D gene is TRBD1 (5 bases). Germline CDR1 MGHRA, CDR2 YSYEKL. This CDR3 is built from 14 residues. Trimming removed 1 base from V and 6 bases from J, with 10 bases in between. The CDR3 DNA reads TGCGCCAGCAGCCAAGGAAAAGGGGTTCAGCCCCAGCATTTT. It encodes CASSQGKGVQPQHF.

The rearrangement uses TRBV29-1 and TRBJ2-1; a weak D match, TRBD2 (7 bases). V was pared by 4 bases and J by 0 bases, with 13 bases between. The length of the CDR3 is 15 residues. Germline lookup yields CDR1 SQVTM and CDR2 ANQGSEA. CDR3 nucleotide sequence: TGCAGCGTTGTTGGGGGGGACAACTCCTACAATGAGCAGTTCTTC. This translates into CSVVGGDNSYNEQFF.

The chain links TRBV27 to TRBJ1-6, with a weak D call TRBD1 (5 bases). CDR3 length: 17 residues. V lost 3 bases to trimming and J lost 5 bases, with 17 bases between them. Germline CDR1 is MNHEY and CDR2 is SMNVEV (reference sequence). The CDR3 region is CASSFRAGSFDNSPLHF. The CDR3 DNA is TGTGCCAGCAGTTTTCGGGCAGGGAGTTTCGATAATTCACCCCTCCACTTT.

This clone was observed a single time. The chain combines TRBV5-1 with TRBJ1-3; D gene uncertain. V shed 0 bases and J shed 0 bases, with 7 bases lying between them. Germline V gene data show CDR1 as SGHRS and CDR2 as YFSETQ. CDR3 size: 15 residues. CDR3 region: CASSLEQYSGNTIYF. The CDR3 DNA is TGCGCCAGCAGCTTGGAACAGTACTCTGGAAACACCATATATTTT.

The CDR3 DNA reads TGTGCCAGCAGCGTAGGATACTACGAGCAGTACGTC. Its translation: CASSVGYYEQYV. The rearrangement uses TRBV5-6 and TRBJ2-7; no reliable D call. CDR1 is SGHDT, CDR2 YYEEEE, per germline. The CDR3 has 12 amino acids. V lost 4 bases to trimming and J lost 3 bases, with 8 bases between them.

As for this clone: This sample includes further DNA sequences coding for the same CDR3. The V gene is TRBV28, the J gene TRBJ1-5, with TRBD1 matching 8 bases. The CDR3 is 15 amino acids. Germline-derived CDR1 and CDR2 are MDHEN and SYDVKM. V shed 3 bases and J 1 base; nucleotides not matched to a gene: 2. The DNA for the CDR3 is TGTGCCAGCAGTTTGGACAGGGACAGCAATCAGCCCCAGCATTTT. Its protein product is CASSLDRDSNQPQHF.

A word on this clone: The sample holds other DNA sequences that translate to the same CDR3. The chain joins TRBV28 to TRBJ2-2, with 9 bases identical to TRBD1. V shed 2 bases, J shed 4 bases, and the junction held 8 bases outside the gene matches. This CDR3 contains 17 residues. Germline values: CDR1 MDHEN, CDR2 SYDVKM. The CDR3 protein is CASSLEMTGGVTGELFF. The CDR3, as DNA: TGTGCCAGCAGTTTAGAAATGACAGGGGGAGTCACCGGGGAGCTGTTTTTT.